These 20 T cell receptor beta chains originate from one sample sequenced in a study of neurological immune-mediated disorders. TCRdb reprocessed the 5' RACE reads via MiXCR and lists one record per CDR3 protein. The top ten hold roughly 24% of the sample, which has over 11,000 distinct CDR3 sequences, 5.5% to 7% seen once. Sequencing was done on a sample of CD8+ T cells from blood. The receptors were sampled from a middle-aged woman in good health.

This clonotype was picked up many times. J is TRBJ2-2 and V is TRBV11-2, with 10 bases aligning to TRBD2. Germline lookup yields CDR1 SGHAT and CDR2 FQNNGV. This CDR3 spans 14 amino acids. V lost 3 bases to trimming and J lost 8 bases; unmatched junction nucleotides: 3. CDR3 sequence: CASSLGTSVGELFF. The CDR3 DNA is TGTGCCAGCAGCTTGGGGACTAGCGTGGGGGAGCTGTTTTTT.

This clonotype was seen ten or more times. The CDR3 protein is CASSLGAGEWGVYSETQYF. CDR3 DNA sequence: TGTGCCAGCAGCTTAGGGGCAGGGGAGTGGGGAGTGTACTCAGAGACCCAGTACTTC. This sequence joins TRBV7-9 and TRBJ2-5; TRBD1 is a possible D gene (6 bases). The ends were cut back, 1 base at V and 4 bases at J, with 25 bases in the middle. This CDR3 spans 19 amino acids. Germline CDR1 is SEHNR and CDR2 is FQNEAQ (reference sequence).

The sample holds many counts of this clonotype. The CDR3, as DNA: TGTGCCGCACAGGGGGCCTACGAGCAGTACTTC. Translating it yields CAAQGAYEQYF. J is TRBJ2-7 and V is TRBV6-2 or TRBV6-3; 8 bases are shared with TRBD1. The V gene's germline CDR1 is MNHEY and CDR2 SVGEGT. The V gene end was trimmed by 11 bases and the J gene end by 2 bases; junction bases not matched to a gene: 2. The CDR3 spans 11 residues.

This clonotype was seen repeatedly, ten times or more. This chain's CDR3 is CATAMIPDTQYF. The CDR3, as DNA: TGTGCCACAGCTATGATTCCAGATACGCAGTATTTT. The chain links TRBV24-1 to TRBJ2-3; D gene uncertain. Germline values: CDR1 KGHDR, CDR2 SFDVKD. The CDR3 length is 12 residues. The V gene lost 10 bases and the J gene lost 4 bases, with 11 bases spanning the gap.

The V call is TRBV4-1, the J call TRBJ1-4; D is undetermined. Looked up from germline, CDR1 is MGHRA and CDR2 is YSYEKL. Between the trimmed V and J ends, which lost 2 bases and 8 bases, there was a span of 9 bases. The CDR3 loop spans 13 amino acids. CDR3 nucleotide sequence: TGCGCCAGCAGCCAATTCGGGAGCGAAAAACTGTTTTTT. Translating it yields CASSQFGSEKLFF.

This clonotype was observed at least ten times. This chain connects TRBV2 to TRBJ2-7; TRBD1 matches at 7 bases. After removal of 4 bases from V and 1 base from J, the junction contained 1 base not matched to a gene. CDR1 SNHLY and CDR2 FYNNEI come from the germline V gene. There are 13 residues in the CDR3. CDR3: CASSATGSYEQYF. CDR3 in DNA: TGTGCCAGCAGTGCGACAGGGTCCTACGAGCAGTACTTC. Full variable domain (outside the CDR3, taken from reference TRBV2 and TRBJ2-7): EPEVTQTPSHQVTQMGQEVILRCVPISNHLYFYWYRQILGQKVEFLVSFYNNEISEKSEIFDDQFSVERPDGSNFTLKIRSTKLEDSAMYFCASSATGSYEQYFGPGTRLTVT.

This clonotype was detected many times. The gene calls are TRBV13 and TRBJ2-1, with D unclear. There are 12 residues in the CDR3. V lost 0 bases, J lost 10 bases, and 7 bases lay in between. Germline CDR1 and CDR2: PRHDT and FYEKMQ (reference sequence). CDR3 amino acids: CASSLGPGEQFF. CDR3 DNA: TGTGCCAGCAGCTTAGGGCCGGGCGAGCAGTTCTTC. The variable domain in full, with the rest retrieved from reference TRBV13 and TRBJ2-1, is AAGVIQSPRHLIKEKRETATLKCYPIPRHDTVYWYQQGPGQDPQFLISFYEKMQSDKGSIPDRFSAQQFSDYHSELNMSSLELGDSALYFCASSLGPGEQFFGPGTRLTVL.

This clonotype showed up many times. The chain recombines TRBV27 with TRBJ2-6, with 7 bases that match TRBD2. V was clipped by 8 bases and J by 0 bases; unmatched bases: 16. The CDR3 contains 19 residues. CDR1 is MNHEY and CDR2 is SMNVEV in the germline V gene (reference sequence). CDR3 sequence: CASGGLRYTPLSGANVLTF. For the CDR3, the DNA is TGTGCCAGCGGGGGACTACGCTATACCCCTCTCTCTGGGGCCAACGTCCTGACTTTC.

This clonotype was observed many times. The gene calls are TRBV7-2 and TRBJ1-2; a possible D gene is TRBD1 (5 bases). The V gene lost 4 bases and the J gene lost 7 bases, with 22 bases spanning the gap. Germline CDR1 and CDR2: SGHTA and FQGNSA. The CDR3 consists of 16 residues. The CDR3 nucleotides read TGTGCCAGCAGCTCATCGGGACCCCTGTCTGCGGTTGGCTACACCTTC. This codes for CASSSSGPLSAVGYTF.

This clonotype was detected many times. This sequence joins TRBV6-1 and TRBJ2-7; D is possibly TRBD2 (5 bases). From germline, CDR1 is MNHNS and CDR2 SASEGT. Trimming took 0 bases from V and 4 from J, leaving 10 bases between them. The CDR3 extends over 14 amino acids. In DNA form, the CDR3 reads TGTGCCAGCAGTGAAGCGAGGGAATGGTACGAGCAGTACTTC. Its protein product is CASSEAREWYEQYF.

This clonotype was observed at least ten times. The V gene is TRBV20-1, the J gene TRBJ2-1; D is ambiguous. CDR3 size: 15 residues. V gave up 2 bases and J gave up 0 bases, with 11 bases separating them. CDR1 and CDR2 (germline): DFQATT, SNEGSKA (reference sequence). The CDR3 bases are TGCAGTGCTAGACCGTCGTTAAGCTCCTACAATGAGCAGTTCTTC. Its translation: CSARPSLSSYNEQFF.

This clonotype came up many times. The chain carries TRBV6-1 and TRBJ1-2, with TRBD1 identical over 8 bases. CDR3 length: 15 amino acids. V was clipped by 3 bases and J by 6 bases; unmatched bases: 9. Germline V CDR1 and CDR2: MNHNS, SASEGT. Here the CDR3 DNA reads TGTGCCAGCAGTGAGGGACAGGCGATCGGCGATGGCTACACCTTC. Translating gives CASSEGQAIGDGYTF.

This clonotype was picked up many times. This rearrangement joins TRBV5-1 to TRBJ2-5; D is unresolved. Trimming cost V 8 bases and J 5 bases, with 19 bases left between them. Germline loops: CDR1 SGHRS, CDR2 YFSETQ. The CDR3 has 14 amino acids. CDR3 sequence reads: CASKNYLGFETQYF. In DNA, the CDR3 is TGCGCCAGTAAGAACTACTTGGGGTTTGAGACCCAGTACTTC. Based on the CDR3 plus reference TRBV5-1 and TRBJ2-5, the full variable domain is KAGVTQTPRYLIKTRGQQVTLSCSPISGHRSVSWYQQTPGQGLQFLFEYFSETQRNKGNFPGRFSGRQFSNSRSEMNVSTLELGDSALYLCASKNYLGFETQYFGPGTRLLVL.

This clonotype was seen many times. V and J are TRBV20-1 and TRBJ2-7; TRBD2 agrees at 10 bases. The CDR3 totals 13 residues. Germline-derived CDR1 and CDR2 are DFQATT and SNEGSKA (reference sequence). Losses at the gene ends were 6 bases for V and 0 bases for J; bases not matched to a gene: 2. In DNA, the CDR3 is TGCAGTGCCGGGACTAGCGACTCCTACGAGCAGTACTTC. The encoded protein is CSAGTSDSYEQYF.

This clonotype was seen many times. The genes are TRBV7-9 and TRBJ2-1; 8 bases fit TRBD1. In germline, CDR1 is SEHNR, CDR2 FQNEAQ (reference sequence). The CDR3 runs 14 residues. J was trimmed by 9 bases and V by 5 bases; bases with no gene match: 9. The CDR3 spells CASSGWQGAIEQFF. CDR3 sequence (DNA): TGTGCCAGCAGCGGCTGGCAGGGGGCGATTGAGCAGTTCTTC. Complete variable domain (other parts from reference TRBV7-9 and TRBJ2-1): DTGVSQNPRHKITKRGQNVTFRCDPISEHNRLYWYRQTLGQGPEFLTYFQNEAQLEKSRLLSDRFSAERPKGSFSTLEIQRTEQGDSAMYLCASSGWQGAIEQFFGPGTRLTVL.

Many counts were recorded for this clonotype. V and J are TRBV6-6 and TRBJ1-5, with D possibly TRBD1 on 5 matching bases. Germline CDR1 reads MNHNY; CDR2 reads SVGAGI (reference sequence). This CDR3 comprises 14 residues. V was cut by 6 bases and J by 4 bases, with 13 bases left in between. This CDR3 reads CASSLGTENQPQHF. DNA of the CDR3: TGTGCCAGCAGCCTCGGGACGGAGAATCAGCCCCAGCATTTT.

The sample holds many counts of this clonotype. The CDR3 DNA is TGCAGCGCTCGACAGCCCACCGGGGAGCTGTTTTTT. This sequence encodes CSARQPTGELFF. The genes are TRBV29-1 and TRBJ2-2; weak D call: TRBD1 (5 bases). V lost 7 bases to trimming and J lost 4 bases, with 10 bases between them. The V gene's germline CDR1 is SQVTM and CDR2 ANQGSEA. The CDR3 is made up of 12 amino acids.

This clonotype was detected ten times or more. The rearrangement joins TRBV4-1 to TRBJ2-3; 8 bases align to TRBD2. Per germline, CDR1 MGHRA and CDR2 YSYEKL. With V trimmed by 0 bases and J by 2 bases, 13 bases remained unmatched. This CDR3 spans 19 amino acids. The CDR3 DNA reads as TGCGCCAGCAGCCAAGACTCTTTGTCGGGAGGGGCCTTCACAGATACGCAGTATTTT. Protein sequence: CASSQDSLSGGAFTDTQYF.

This clonotype has a count of ten or more. The rearrangement uses TRBV27 and TRBJ2-7, with a weak D call TRBD1 (5 bases). V gave up 2 bases and J gave up 2 bases, with 10 bases separating them. This CDR3 spans 14 amino acids. Germline CDR1 reads MNHEY; CDR2 reads SMNVEV (reference sequence). This CDR3 reads CASSLGAATYEQYF. The CDR3, as DNA: TGTGCCAGCAGTTTAGGGGCCGCCACCTACGAGCAGTACTTC.

This clonotype was counted at least ten times. The chain has TRBV7-8 and TRBJ2-7, with 12 positions matching TRBD1. This CDR3 has 15 residues. From germline, CDR1 is SGHVS and CDR2 FQNEAQ. The V segment lost 6 bases and the J segment 0 bases; nucleotides outside the gene matches: 3. CDR3: CASRGGQGASYEQYF. The CDR3 nucleotides read TGTGCCAGCAGGGGGGGACAGGGGGCCTCCTACGAGCAGTACTTC.